Each of the 5 T cell receptor beta chains below was sequenced from the same sample in a study of regulatory T cells in long-lasting Graves disease. The sample's time point: newly diagnosed GD, antithyroid drugs for less than 3 months. From PBMCs, RNA was extracted and then used to make the TCR library. In building TCR beta libraries, iRepertoire HTBI primers were used together with Arm-PCR of CDR3 regions. TCRdb re-called the multiplex PCR reads through MiXCR, storing one row per CDR3 protein. This table has approximately 400,000 distinct CDR3 sequences, 15% appearing once. The data were also submitted as part of a second study, on T cells in Graves' hyperthyroidism and ophthalmopathy.

Sequenced material: peripheral blood mononuclear cells (PBMCs), taken at new diagnosis, from a patient treated with antithyroid drugs. Source of these receptors: a woman in her twenties or thirties with Graves disease.

This clonotype was observed many times. The chain links TRBV30 to TRBJ2-1, with TRBD1 matching 10 bases. CDR1 and CDR2 (germline): GTSNPN, SVGIG (reference sequence). The CDR3 runs 14 residues. Trimming took 3 bases from V and 9 from J; bases not matched to a gene: 8. The CDR3 here is CAWSSGQGVGEQFF. CDR3 sequence (DNA): TGTGCCTGGAGCTCCGGACAGGGGGTGGGTGAGCAGTTCTTC.

The chain has TRBV18 and TRBJ2-1, with 8 nucleotides matching TRBD2. CDR3 length: 17 amino acids. In germline, CDR1 is KGHSH, CDR2 LQKENI. The J segment lost 0 bases and the V segment lost 6 bases, leaving 10 bases of the junction unmatched. In DNA, the CDR3 is TGTGCCAGCTCCGAGGCGGGAGGCTCGAGCTCCTACAATGAGCAGTTCTTC. Its protein product is CASSEAGGSSSYNEQFF. The whole variable domain, remainder taken from reference TRBV18 and TRBJ2-1, is NAGVMQNPRHLVRRRGQEARLRCSPMKGHSHVYWYRQLPEEGLKFMVYLQKENIIDESGMPKERFSAEFPKEGPSILRIQQVVRGDSAAYFCASSEAGGSSSYNEQFFGPGTRLTVL.

The gene calls are TRBV24-1 and TRBJ2-1; D is undetermined. This CDR3 is 11 amino acids long. Trimming shortened V by 5 bases and J by 12 bases, and 10 bases separated the two germline ends. CDR1 and CDR2 from the germline V gene are KGHDR and SFDVKD. The CDR3 sequence: CATSAEFGQFF. In DNA, the CDR3 is TGTGCCACCAGTGCCGAGTTTGGGCAGTTCTTC.

This clonotype was seen at least ten times. The V call is TRBV11-2, the J call TRBJ2-1; 12 positions match TRBD2. The CDR3 spans 17 residues. Germline V gene lookup returns CDR1 SGHAT and CDR2 FQNNGV. J was trimmed by 10 bases and V by 5 bases; bases with no gene match: 15. The CDR3 spells CASSTRQTSGSHWEQFF. The CDR3 DNA reads as TGTGCCAGCAGCACCCGACAGACTAGCGGGAGTCACTGGGAGCAGTTCTTC.

The CDR3: CASSPPVPTDTQYF. The CDR3, as DNA: TGTGCCAGCTCACCACCGGTCCCCACAGATACGCAGTATTTT. This chain uses TRBV18 with TRBJ2-3; D gene uncertain. The germline CDR1 and CDR2 sequences are KGHSH and LQKENI. The V end lost 0 bases, the J end lost 2 bases, and 6 bases lay between the germline ends. The CDR3 contains 14 residues.